Sequencing of this TCR beta chain was carried out in a study of blood T cell repertoires in COVID-19. In the study overall: PBMCs, B-cell-depleted T cells, or T cells provided the cDNA or gDNA that made up the material.

The V gene lost 2 bases and the J gene lost 8 bases, with 15 bases spanning the gap. CDR1 is MNHEY, CDR2 SMNVEV, per germline (reference sequence). The CDR3 has 15 amino acids. Per the original data handling: Cell counts per sample came from amplifying reference gene primers. Clones were sequenced by immunoSEQ multiplex PCR, and TCRdb holds only the in-frame ones, with some missing. V and J calls and clone size follow that table, whereas D and trimming were derived from the DNA. This table has approximately 210,000 clones, 88% appearing once. What was sequenced was peripheral blood. The TCR was taken from a man in his late teens or twenties with active or convalescent COVID-19. V usage is TRBV27 and J usage is TRBJ1-4; maybe TRBD1 (5 bases). DNA for the CDR3: TGTGCCAGCAGTTTACGAGGGAGGGGAGGGGAAAAACTGTTTTTT. Translation gives CASSLRGRGGEKLFF.